This paragraph reports one T cell receptor (beta chain). Its antigen is still unknown. Unique molecular identifiers were incorporated when the TCRbeta library was constructed. One entry per CDR3 protein, called by TCRdb with MiXCR from the PCR reads. The sample has under 450,000 distinct CDR3 sequences; around 15% are singletons. This CDR3 has 16 amino acids. Trimming cost V 4 bases and J 1 base; bases outside gene matches: 7. Germline V gives CDR1 SGHRS, CDR2 YFSETQ. This record comes from a study of T-cell reconstitution after alpha-beta-depleted transplantation in children. Whole-study results and caveats: T-cell counts and diversity at one year post-transplant came mainly from newly produced T cells. It was surviving recipient T cells and thymic progenitors that gave some patients high TCRbeta diversity at day 60. Reportedly, roughly two months post-transplant, alpha-beta T cells arose from several hundred expanded graft clones.

The gene calls are TRBV5-1 and TRBJ1-1; 10 bases are a match to TRBD1. The source of this sequence is a boy in the first two years of life who had a stem cell transplant for Wiskott-Aldrich syndrome, so the T cells may come from the graft donor. The sequencing here drew on PBMCs, mostly from graft donor cells, taken 360 days after TCRalphabeta/CD19-depleted stem cell transplant. This chain's CDR3 is CASSQDRGRRNTEAFF. DNA for the CDR3: TGCGCCAGCAGCCAGGACAGGGGGAGGCGGAACACTGAAGCTTTCTTT.